The text below deals with one T cell receptor beta chain. As yet, its antigen is unknown. This may come from a read error, since a much larger clone is one base off. cDNA specific to TCR beta was made from 450 to 650 ng of total RNA, with a constant-region primer employed for priming. Slightly modified ARM-PCR, run as three nested multiplex PCR rounds, produced the TCR beta libraries. TCRdb re-called the multiplex PCR reads through MiXCR, storing one row per CDR3 protein. The sample yields about 200,000 distinct CDR3 sequences, about 61% seen once. The data were obtained in a study of tumor-infiltrating lymphocytes in primary liver carcinoma. The source of the blood RNA was unsorted whole blood, and germline DNA was extracted as well. Chronic HBV infection was present in the patients, who were treatment-naive. An approximately 4-milliliter peripheral blood sample was collected before surgery. Findings and limits, study-wide: Significantly greater top-250-clone fractions characterized tumors relative to blood (p = 0.039). Compared with tumor region pairs, tumor-adjacent and tumor-blood pairs overlapped less.

This receptor was taken from a woman aged 60-75 years with primary liver carcinoma and hepatitis B virus infection. Material for sequencing was peripheral blood.

The DNA for the CDR3 is TGCGCCAGCAGCCAAGATGGTCCCGGGGCCTCCTACGAGCAGTACTTC. This translates into CASSQDGPGASYEQYF. The chain links TRBV4-1 to TRBJ2-7; D tentatively reads TRBD1 or TRBD2 (5 bases each). CDR1 and CDR2 from the germline V gene are MGHRA and YSYEKL. This CDR3 region has 16 residues. V gave up 0 bases and J gave up 0 bases, with 12 bases separating them.